The rows below give T cell receptor beta chains drawn from one sample of a study of T cell responses to AZD1222 COVID-19 vaccine. Produced via immunoSEQ multiplex PCR; TCRdb's table is partial and in-frame only. The table shows 130,000 to 150,000 clones, with more than 75% occurring only once. Sequencing was performed on peripheral blood, taken 28 days after the second AZD1222 dose. The receptors were gathered from an adult who received the AZD1222 COVID-19 vaccine. CDR3s include the opening cysteine and the closing phenylalanine or tryptophan. Fields, in order: J gene, D gene, V gene, clone size, CDR3 DNA, CDR3 protein. The D gene is left open where the match is weak. Size is stated for part of the rows, as once, few or many counts, or as a class when the clone is expanded.

TRBJ1-2 | NA | TRBV5-1 | NA | TGCGCCAGCAGCTTGGTTGGTTTCGCCAGGGGCGATGGCTACACCTTC | CASSLVGFARGDGYTF
TRBJ1-2 | NA | TRBV19 | NA | TGTGCCAGTAGTATAGTGCCGCCTGGGGGCTACACCTTC | CASSIVPPGGYTF
TRBJ2-3 | TRBD2 | TRBV6-1 | NA | TGTGCCAGCAGTGAGCTAGCGGGAGGGCTCCCCCCGCAGTATTTT | CASSELAGGLPPQYF
TRBJ1-1 | NA | TRBV29-1 | NA | TGCAGCGTTGAAGATACTCGGAGGAGAGAAGCTTTCTTT | CSVEDTRRREAFF
TRBJ1-2 | NA | TRBV5-6 | NA | TGTGCCAGCAGCTTGTCCGTGGGGGCAGAAATCTATGGCTACACCTTC | CASSLSVGAEIYGYTF
TRBJ1-1 | NA | TRBV9 | NA | TGTGCCAGCAGCGTAGTAAGGGGCACTGAAGCTTTCTTT | CASSVVRGTEAFF
TRBJ1-6 | NA | TRBV16 | NA | TGTGCCAGCAGACAACTGGGGGTTAGTTCACCCCTCCACTTT | CASRQLGVSSPLHF
TRBJ1-6 | NA | TRBV10-2 | NA | TGCGCCAGCAATGAACAGCCTAGCTCCTATAATTCACCCCTCCACTTT | CASNEQPSSYNSPLHF
TRBJ1-5 | NA | TRBV27 | NA | TGTGCCAGCAGTCTAGACATTGGCAGCAATCAGCCCCAGCATTTT | CASSLDIGSNQPQHF
TRBJ2-3 | NA | TRBV6-2/TRBV6-3 | NA | TGTGCCAGCAGCGCACGAACAGATACGCAGTATTTT | CASSARTDTQYF
TRBJ2-2 | NA | TRBV2 | few | TGTGCCAGCACCACTGGGACAACGAACACCGGGGAGCTGTTTTTT | CASTTGTTNTGELFF
TRBJ2-2 | TRBD2 | TRBV5-6 | NA | TGTGCCAGCAGCTTGCGTAGCGGGAGAGAAACCGGGGAGCTGTTTTTT | CASSLRSGRETGELFF
TRBJ1-1 | NA | TRBV3-1/TRBV3-2 | NA | TGTGCCAGCAGCTTAGGGAGGAACACTGAAGCTTTCTTT | CASSLGRNTEAFF
TRBJ1-3 | NA | TRBV23-1 | NA | TGCGCCAGCAGTCAATCGTACCTCCGCTCTGGAAACACCATATATTTT | CASSQSYLRSGNTIYF
TRBJ2-5 | TRBD2 | TRBV29-1 | NA | TGCAGCGTTGCGACGGCGGGCGGGGGAGAGACCCAGTACTTC | CSVATAGGGETQYF
TRBJ2-7 | TRBD2 | TRBV27 | few | TGTGCCAGCAGGACTAGCGGGAGGCTTGGGGGCGAGCAGTACTTC | CASRTSGRLGGEQYF